The entry that follows covers one T cell receptor (beta chain) sequence. Its antigen is currently unknown. The sample is drawn from a study of cytomegalovirus exposure and HLA in healthy donors. Overall study results and limits: Previously analyzed data showed that most TCR beta V segments were productive at a frequency of about 87% or about 30%. Another analysis was done later, and it associated over 15,000 TCR beta sequences with HLA alleles at 0.05 false discovery rate. There were several of the most significant clusters that appeared linked to common viral pathogens in a later analysis.

The PCR contained 60 Vbeta and 13 Jbeta primers. Sequencing was performed with immunoSEQ multiplex PCR; in TCRdb, only in-frame clones are kept and a portion is missing. The repertoire has tens of thousands of clones, approximately 80% of them found once; the top ten carry more than 3%. The CDR3 covers 15 residues. Looked up from germline, CDR1 is SNHLY and CDR2 is FYNNEI. V was shortened by 2 bases and J by 0 bases, with 10 bases between the two germline ends. The material sequenced was PBMCs. The chain uses TRBV2 and TRBJ1-1, with a weak D call TRBD1 (5 bases). This receptor was obtained from a young man in good health and CMV-seronegative. The CDR3 nucleotides read TGTGCCAGCAGTGAAATGGAGGGGATGAACACTGAAGCTTTCTTT. Translated: CASSEMEGMNTEAFF.